Listed below are T cell receptor beta chains from one sample, sequenced in a study of T-cell memory formation after mild COVID-19. TCRdb independently ran MiXCR on the 5' RACE reads; one entry per CDR3 protein. Altogether 550,000 to 700,000 distinct CDR3 sequences are present, 18% being singletons, with the ten largest covering 12%. Sequencing was carried out using PBMCs or a T cell subset sorted from them (not recorded which). Receptors originate from an adult woman who had mild COVID-19 (a few samples of this study predate the infection). Cell type and time point are not known. Both conserved end residues are trimmed from each CDR3. Not every row has a clone size; where given, it reads once, few, many or a size class.

J gene,V gene,clone size,CDR3 protein
TRBJ1-5,TRBV7-2,NA,ASSLGHGNQPQH
TRBJ2-1,TRBV20-1,many,SARAQQGGDYNEQF
TRBJ1-5,TRBV24-1,NA,ATSDFPVQSNQPQH
TRBJ2-3,TRBV5-1,many,ASSPSSDTQY
TRBJ2-7,TRBV5-1,few,AIKIFYEQY
TRBJ1-2,TRBV5-4,once,ASSPRPSIANYGYT
TRBJ2-7,TRBV5-1,many,ASSFQDRVGEQY
TRBJ1-2,TRBV5-1,few,ASSSVQGARGYGYT
TRBJ1-1,TRBV5-6,NA,ASSLDPYTEAF
TRBJ2-2,TRBV7-6,NA,ASRNRNPTGELF
TRBJ1-2,TRBV12-3/TRBV12-4,few,ASSLNYRVGGYT